This is a list of T cell receptor beta chains from one sample in a study of cytomegalovirus exposure and HLA in healthy donors. Sequencing was performed with immunoSEQ multiplex PCR; in TCRdb, only in-frame clones are kept and a portion is missing. Among 100,000 to 150,000 clones listed, more than 70% were seen once. The sequenced sample consisted of PBMCs. The receptors stem from a male donor in good health and CMV-seronegative. Both conserved end residues are part of each CDR3. Each record gives: V gene, J gene, clone size, D gene, CDR3 protein, CDR3 DNA. The D gene is left open where the match is weak. Not all rows give a size; the values are once, few, many and, for expanded clones, a class.

TRBV2	TRBJ2-1	NA	TRBD2	CASKTGSGGLVGEQFF	TGTGCCAGCAAGACCGGCAGCGGGGGGCTAGTGGGTGAGCAGTTCTTC
TRBV30	TRBJ2-3	NA	NA	CAWNEGGTDTQYF	TGTGCCTGGAATGAGGGGGGGACAGATACGCAGTATTTT
TRBV30	TRBJ1-4	NA	NA	CAWSAGPTNEKLFF	TGTGCCTGGAGTGCAGGGCCAACTAATGAAAAACTGTTTTTT
TRBV7-9	TRBJ2-3	NA	TRBD2	CASSGSGGASTDTQYF	TGTGCCAGCAGCGGTAGCGGGGGGGCGAGCACAGATACGCAGTATTTT
TRBV21-1	TRBJ1-1	NA	NA	CASPGTANTEAFF	TGTGCCAGCCCCGGGACAGCAAACACTGAAGCTTTCTTT
TRBV5-6	TRBJ1-1	few	NA	CASSLGGISSIRAEAFF	TGTGCCAGCAGCTTGGGAGGGATTAGTTCGATTCGGGCTGAAGCTTTCTTT
TRBV5-4	TRBJ1-3	once	NA	CASSLPSGGTSGNTIYF	TGTGCCAGCAGCTTGCCCTCAGGAGGGACTTCTGGAAACACCATATATTTT
TRBV4-3	TRBJ2-7	NA	NA	CASSQVEDGEQYF	TGCGCCAGCAGCCAAGTGGAGGATGGGGAGCAGTACTTC
TRBV7-2	TRBJ1-6	few	TRBD1	CASSPKGAPGSPLHF	TGTGCCAGCAGTCCTAAGGGGGCTCCCGGTTCACCCCTCCACTTT
TRBV5-4	TRBJ2-7	NA	NA	CASSFPNQGGEQYF	TGTGCCAGCAGCTTTCCCAACCAAGGGGGCGAGCAGTACTTC
TRBV30	TRBJ2-1	NA	TRBD2	CAWGTSQEQFF	TGTGCCTGGGGGACTAGCCAAGAGCAGTTCTTC
TRBV6-5	TRBJ1-1	NA	NA	CASRPQGITEAFF	TGTGCCAGCAGGCCACAGGGTATCACTGAAGCTTTCTTT
TRBV7-8	TRBJ1-1	NA	NA	CASSALDSNTEAFF	TGTGCCAGCAGCGCCCTCGACAGTAACACTGAAGCTTTCTTT
TRBV18	TRBJ1-1	NA	TRBD1	CASSVHTGGEAEAFF	TGTGCCAGCTCGGTACATACAGGGGGCGAGGCTGAAGCTTTCTTT
TRBV7-2	TRBJ2-4	NA	TRBD1	CASSAETGGANIQYF	TGTGCCAGCAGCGCGGAGACAGGGGGCGCGAACATTCAGTACTTC
TRBV11-3	TRBJ2-7	NA	NA	CASSFRQSSSYEQYF	TGTGCCAGCAGCTTCCGACAGTCGAGCTCCTACGAGCAGTACTTC
TRBV4-2	TRBJ2-1	NA	TRBD2	CASSGTSGGADNEQFF	TGTGCCAGCAGCGGCACCAGCGGGGGGGCCGACAATGAGCAGTTCTTC
TRBV5-4	TRBJ2-7	NA	TRBD2	CASSVKVTGGYEQYF	TGTGCCAGCAGCGTGAAGGTAACGGGGGGCTACGAGCAGTACTTC
TRBV5-8	TRBJ2-3	NA	NA	CASSSTGGWTDTQYF	TGTGCCAGCAGCTCCACCGGCGGGTGGACAGATACGCAGTATTTT
TRBV5-1	TRBJ1-4	NA	NA	CASGLGGQGEKLFF	TGCGCCAGCGGACTAGGGGGGCAGGGTGAAAAACTGTTTTTT
TRBV7-9	TRBJ1-6	NA	NA	CASKGRYNSPLHF	TGTGCCAGCAAGGGGCGCTATAATTCACCCCTCCACTTT
TRBV4-2	TRBJ2-3	NA	TRBD2	CASSQDPGRGSTDTQYF	TGTGCCAGCAGCCAAGATCCCGGGCGGGGGAGCACAGATACGCAGTATTTT
TRBV7-9	TRBJ1-2	NA	NA	CASSFLTSYGYTF	TGTGCCAGCAGCTTCTTGACAAGCTATGGCTACACCTTC
TRBV9	TRBJ2-7	NA	NA	CASSAWIDRPYEQYF	TGTGCCAGCAGCGCCTGGATCGACAGGCCCTACGAGCAGTACTTC
TRBV6-5	TRBJ1-1	NA	NA	CASRSGSMNTEAFF	TGTGCCAGCAGATCAGGGTCTATGAACACTGAAGCTTTCTTT
TRBV4-3	TRBJ2-1	NA	TRBD2	CASSQEGRGDNEQFF	TGCGCCAGCAGCCAAGAAGGGCGGGGGGACAATGAGCAGTTCTTC
TRBV2	TRBJ1-5	few	NA	CASSGQSNQPQHF	TGTGCCAGCAGTGGACAGTCGAATCAGCCCCAGCATTTT
TRBV5-1	TRBJ2-2	once	NA	CASSLVLNTGELFF	TGCGCCAGCAGCTTGGTCCTTAACACCGGGGAGCTGTTTTTT
TRBV5-1	TRBJ1-1	NA	NA	CASSVQDGSEAFF	TGCGCCAGCAGCGTCCAGGATGGGTCGGAAGCTTTCTTT
TRBV21-1	TRBJ1-5	NA	NA	CASSKLENWRGAQGNQPQHF	TGTGCCAGCAGCAAACTTGAGAATTGGCGGGGGGCGCAGGGCAATCAGCCCCAGCATTTT
TRBV5-6	TRBJ2-7	NA	NA	CASSLRDRYEQYF	TGTGCCAGCAGCTTGCGTGACAGATACGAGCAGTACTTC
TRBV7-2	TRBJ1-5	NA	NA	CASSLSWGRDQPQHF	TGTGCCAGCAGCTTATCTTGGGGCAGGGATCAGCCCCAGCATTTT
TRBV11-2	TRBJ2-1	NA	NA	CASSQGSGQLYNEQFF	TGTGCCAGCAGCCAAGGAAGCGGGCAACTCTACAATGAGCAGTTCTTC
TRBV11-1	TRBJ1-5	NA	NA	CASSLEGGISAQHF	TGTGCCAGCAGCTTAGAGGGGGGGATATCAGCCCAGCATTTT
TRBV19	TRBJ1-1	NA	NA	CASSPRGTITEAFF	TGTGCCAGTAGTCCCCGGGGGACGATAACTGAAGCTTTCTTT
TRBV7-2	TRBJ2-3	NA	TRBD2	CASLLAGGRDTQYF	TGTGCCAGCCTCCTAGCGGGGGGGCGAGATACGCAGTATTTT
TRBV7-9	TRBJ1-5	NA	TRBD1	CASSRGQAGPQPQHF	TGTGCCAGCAGCCGAGGACAGGCGGGTCCTCAGCCCCAGCATTTT
TRBV5-8	TRBJ1-2	NA	NA	CASSRVPGLSGYTF	TGTGCCAGCAGCCGCGTTCCAGGGCTGAGTGGCTACACCTTC
TRBV29-1	TRBJ1-1	NA	NA	CSVRSGTEAFF	TGCAGCGTTCGGAGCGGGACTGAAGCTTTCTTT
TRBV30	TRBJ2-7	NA	NA	CAWSVLTAYEQYF	TGTGCCTGGAGTGTACTGACAGCCTACGAGCAGTACTTC
TRBV14	TRBJ2-2	NA	NA	CASSQVHGNTGELFF	TGTGCCAGCAGCCAAGTGCACGGGAACACCGGGGAGCTGTTTTTT
TRBV6-5	TRBJ1-5	NA	TRBD1	CASRGQGDQPQHF	TGTGCCAGCAGGGGACAGGGTGATCAGCCCCAGCATTTT
TRBV10-3	TRBJ2-1	NA	NA	CAISKGTSTLTYNEQFF	TGTGCCATCAGCAAAGGGACATCCACCTTAACCTACAATGAGCAGTTCTTC
TRBV15	TRBJ2-7	NA	NA	CATSGNGIYEQYF	TGTGCCACCAGCGGCAACGGGATTTACGAGCAGTACTTC
TRBV6-5	TRBJ2-3	NA	TRBD2	CASSLPGTSGDTQYF	TGTGCCAGCAGTTTACCCGGGACTAGCGGGGACACGCAGTATTTT
TRBV9	TRBJ2-7	NA	NA	CASSPGLNYEQYF	TGTGCCAGCTCCCCGGGGTTGAACTACGAGCAGTACTTC
TRBV20-1	TRBJ1-1	NA	NA	CSASREVAFF	TGCAGTGCTAGCAGGGAAGTAGCTTTCTTT
TRBV7-9	TRBJ2-2	NA	NA	CASGHVGELFF	TGTGCCAGCGGACACGTCGGGGAGCTGTTTTTT
TRBV9	TRBJ1-3	NA	NA	CASTQGYLLNTIYF	TGTGCCAGCACTCAGGGGTACTTGCTGAACACCATATATTTT
TRBV4-1	TRBJ2-5	NA	TRBD1	CASSGRPGQAGETQYF	TGCGCCAGCAGCGGTCGTCCGGGACAGGCCGGTGAGACCCAGTACTTC
TRBV19	TRBJ2-7	NA	TRBD1	CASSSGQGNYEQYF	TGTGCCAGTAGTTCGGGACAGGGGAACTACGAGCAGTACTTC
TRBV5-3	TRBJ1-6	NA	TRBD1	CARSPGQLDEAYNSPLHF	TGTGCCAGAAGCCCGGGACAGCTGGATGAGGCCTATAATTCACCCCTCCACTTT
TRBV6-6	TRBJ2-1	NA	NA	CASSLRGGNEQFF	TGTGCCAGCAGCCTCCGAGGGGGCAATGAGCAGTTCTTC